The 32 T cell receptor beta chains in this list originate from one sample, sequenced in a study of identical twins. From the 5' RACE reads, TCRdb called clonotypes with MiXCR, one entry per CDR3 protein. The profile shows a few hundred thousand distinct CDR3 sequences, approximately 14% of them singletons. In addition, the sample was reused for a study of yellow fever vaccine responses in identical twins.

The specimen sequenced was CD4+ T cells sorted from blood. The receptors here all came from a woman younger than 30 in good health.

This clonotype showed up many times. J is TRBJ2-2 and V is TRBV24-1; the D is unclear. V was trimmed by 4 bases and J by 4 bases, leaving 18 bases between them. The CDR3 has 17 residues. Germline CDR1 and CDR2: KGHDR and SFDVKD. The CDR3 loop is CATSDMKPSTPTGELFF. The CDR3 nucleotides are TGTGCCACCAGTGACATGAAGCCTTCTACTCCCACCGGGGAGCTGTTTTTT.

V gene TRBV7-2 combines with J gene TRBJ1-5; 9 nucleotides line up with TRBD1. Germline assignment: CDR1 SGHTA and CDR2 FQGNSA. This CDR3 contains 14 residues. J gave up 5 bases and V 4 bases, and 3 bases lay outside the gene matches. CDR3 residues: CASSSDRGYQPQHF. CDR3 in DNA: TGTGCCAGCAGCTCGGACAGGGGATATCAGCCCCAGCATTTT.

J is TRBJ1-2 and V is TRBV4-2; TRBD1 agrees at 9 bases. The length of the CDR3 is 14 residues. Per the germline V gene, CDR1 is LGHNA and CDR2 is YNFKEQ. J gave up 6 bases and V 3 bases, and 5 bases lay outside the gene matches. The CDR3 here is CASSHPGQGNGYTF. For the CDR3, the DNA is TGTGCCAGCAGCCACCCGGGACAGGGTAATGGCTACACCTTC.

This clonotype was observed a handful of times. The rearrangement links TRBV4-2 to TRBJ2-5; the match to TRBD2 covers 12 bases. The CDR3 runs 18 residues. V dropped 4 bases and J dropped 0; count of bases not matched to a gene: 9. Germline lookup yields CDR1 LGHNA and CDR2 YNFKEQ. The CDR3 DNA is TGTGCCAGCAGCCTTGGACTAGCGGGGCAATCGTACCAAGAGACCCAGTACTTC. Protein sequence: CASSLGLAGQSYQETQYF.

This clonotype was observed a few times. The chain joins TRBV30 to TRBJ2-7; 9 positions match TRBD1. In germline, CDR1 is GTSNPN, CDR2 SVGIG (reference sequence). The CDR3 covers 15 residues. The junction had 11 bases not matched to a gene; V was cut back by 3 bases and J by 5 bases. The DNA of the CDR3 is TGTGCCTGGAGCGATGGGACAGGGACCACTAACGAGCAGTACTTC. Residues: CAWSDGTGTTNEQYF.

This clonotype was seen more than once but under ten times. The CDR3 is CASSQGGPNQPQHF. CDR3 coding DNA: TGTGCCAGCAGCCAAGGGGGGCCGAATCAGCCCCAGCATTTT. The chain joins TRBV3-1 to TRBJ1-5; D may be TRBD1 (6 bases). In germline, CDR1 is LGHDT, CDR2 YNNKEL (reference sequence). The CDR3 contains 14 residues. V was shortened by 1 base and J by 4 bases, with 8 bases between the two germline ends.

This clonotype was observed at least ten times. This chain links TRBV14 with TRBJ2-5; D is undetermined. V lost 4 bases, J lost 7 bases, and 13 bases lay in between. Germline V gives CDR1 SGHDN, CDR2 FVKESK. The CDR3 is 13 residues long. The CDR3 DNA reads TGTGCCAGCAGCCCCTTCGATGGTGGGACCCAGTACTTC. As protein: CASSPFDGGTQYF. The full variable domain, rest sourced from reference TRBV14 and TRBJ2-5, is EAGVTQFPSHSVIEKGQTVTLRCDPISGHDNLYWYRRVMGKEIKFLLHFVKESKQDESGMPNNRFLAERTGGTYSTLKVQPAELEDSGVYFCASSPFDGGTQYFGPGTRLLVL.

The CDR3 loop reads CSATPPRDISTDTQYF. For the CDR3, the DNA is TGCAGTGCTACTCCTCCCCGGGACATTAGCACAGATACGCAGTATTTT. The rearrangement links TRBV20-1 to TRBJ2-3; D perhaps matches TRBD1 (6 bases). V was cut by 4 bases and J by 0 bases, with 17 bases left in between. This CDR3 spans 16 amino acids. In germline, CDR1 is DFQATT, CDR2 SNEGSKA (reference sequence).

This clonotype was counted only a few times. The gene calls are TRBV7-9 and TRBJ2-7, with 9 nucleotides matching TRBD1. Germline CDR1 is SEHNR and CDR2 is FQNEAQ (reference sequence). Unmatched junction bases numbered 7, after V lost 7 bases and J lost 3 bases. The CDR3 runs to 14 residues. CDR3 loop: CASMQGTGNYEQYF. The DNA of the CDR3 is TGTGCCAGCATGCAAGGGACAGGGAACTACGAGCAGTACTTC.

This clonotype was detected a few times. The chain has TRBV14 and TRBJ2-2; D is undetermined. The germline CDR1 and CDR2 sequences are SGHDN and FVKESK. The ends were cut back, 0 bases at V and 7 bases at J, with 9 bases in the middle. The CDR3 runs to 14 residues. The CDR3 DNA reads TGTGCCAGCAGCCAAGACATTATCCTCGGGGAGCTGTTTTTT. The encoded protein is CASSQDIILGELFF. Combining the CDR3 with reference TRBV14 and TRBJ2-2 gives the whole variable domain EAGVTQFPSHSVIEKGQTVTLRCDPISGHDNLYWYRRVMGKEIKFLLHFVKESKQDESGMPNNRFLAERTGGTYSTLKVQPAELEDSGVYFCASSQDIILGELFFGEGSRLTVL.

The chain has TRBV29-1 and TRBJ2-7; 8 bases line up with TRBD2. The CDR3 has 13 amino acids. V trimming: 4 bases; J trimming: 6 bases; junction bases outside the gene matches: 8. Germline lookup yields CDR1 SQVTM and CDR2 ANQGSEA. The CDR3 region is CSVVRGGASEQYF. The CDR3 coding sequence is TGCAGCGTTGTCCGGGGGGGAGCGTCCGAGCAGTACTTC.

This sequence joins TRBV7-2 and TRBJ2-7, with 13 bases fitting TRBD2. J gave up 4 bases and V 6 bases, and 6 bases lay outside the gene matches. CDR3 length: 15 amino acids. Germline V gives CDR1 SGHTA, CDR2 FQGNSA. The CDR3 DNA reads TGTGCCAGCAGGCCAACTAGCGGGAGGGTTTACGAGCAGTACTTC. Translating gives CASRPTSGRVYEQYF.

This clonotype came up many times. The chain is built from TRBV5-1 and TRBJ2-7; 7 nucleotides line up with TRBD1. Germline CDR1 reads SGHRS; CDR2 reads YFSETQ. After removal of 3 bases from V and 4 bases from J, the junction contained 1 base not matched to a gene. The CDR3 extends over 12 amino acids. In DNA, the CDR3 is TGCGCCAGCAGCTCACAGGGGTACGAGCAGTACTTC. This translates into CASSSQGYEQYF.

There are a few counts of this clonotype. This rearrangement joins TRBV5-1 to TRBJ2-2; tentative D call: TRBD2 (5 bases). Trimming took 3 bases from V and 6 from J, leaving 21 bases between them. This CDR3 region has 17 residues. CDR1 is SGHRS and CDR2 is YFSETQ in the germline V gene. The CDR3 is CASSSLRLQEDAGELFF. CDR3 coding DNA: TGCGCCAGCAGCTCACTGAGACTTCAGGAGGACGCCGGGGAGCTGTTTTTT.

The sample holds a few counts of this clonotype. V is TRBV7-2 and J is TRBJ1-5, with 7 positions matching TRBD1. This CDR3 is 15 amino acids long. V lost 2 bases, J lost 3 bases, and 4 bases stayed unmatched. Germline V gives CDR1 SGHTA, CDR2 FQGNSA. The CDR3 DNA sequence: TGTGCCAGCAGCTTACGACAGGGCTTCAATCAGCCCCAGCATTTT. Translation gives CASSLRQGFNQPQHF.

The CDR3 protein is CASSYGSGPWGTDTQYF. The CDR3 DNA sequence: TGTGCCAGCAGTTACGGTTCAGGGCCCTGGGGTACAGATACGCAGTATTTT. The V and J genes are TRBV6-5 and TRBJ2-3; TRBD1 is a possible D gene (5 bases). The V gene lost 2 bases and the J gene lost 3 bases, with 18 bases spanning the gap. CDR1 is MNHEY, CDR2 SVGAGI, per germline. The CDR3 runs 17 residues.

This clonotype came up a few times. An end of the junction differs from the germline gene, which may be a read error. CDR3 region: CASSIRLADSYNEQFF. CDR3 DNA sequence: TGTGCTAGCAGCATCAGACTAGCGGACTCCTACAATGAGCAGTTCTTC. This chain links TRBV7-7 with TRBJ2-1; 9 bases fit TRBD2. Germline V CDR1 and CDR2: SSHAT, FNYEAQ (reference sequence). This CDR3 spans 16 amino acids.

The chain employs TRBV28 and TRBJ2-7; D possibly uses TRBD1 or TRBD2 (5 bases each). The tail of the sequence fits TRBJ2-1 better, so the J call may be wrong. Germline CDR1 MDHEN, CDR2 SYDVKM. This CDR3 spans 14 amino acids. The CDR3 loop reads CASSGTHGGYEQFF. The DNA of the CDR3 is TGTGCCAGCAGTGGGACGCATGGGGGTTACGAGCAGTTCTTC.

The chain is built from TRBV20-1 and TRBJ2-5, with 12 positions matching TRBD2. This CDR3 has 16 amino acids. CDR1 and CDR2 from the germline V gene are DFQATT and SNEGSKA (reference sequence). V was clipped by 4 bases and J by 1 base; unmatched bases: 7. CDR3 region: CSAKDLLAGGQETQYF. CDR3 coding DNA: TGCAGTGCTAAAGATTTACTAGCGGGGGGCCAAGAGACCCAGTACTTC.

This clonotype has a handful of counts. This chain connects TRBV20-1 to TRBJ2-1, with D perhaps TRBD2 (5 bases). V was shortened by 0 bases and J by 1 base, with 16 bases between the two germline ends. CDR1 is DFQATT, CDR2 SNEGSKA, per germline (reference sequence). This CDR3 spans 17 amino acids. The CDR3 region has the DNA TGCAGTGCTAGAGATTTCGTGTTGTCGGGGTCCTACAATGAGCAGTTCTTC. It encodes CSARDFVLSGSYNEQFF.

This clonotype was counted between two and nine times. The genes are TRBV20-1 and TRBJ2-3; TRBD2 matches at 7 bases. With V trimmed by 1 base and J by 4 bases, 5 bases remained unmatched. The CDR3 loop spans 14 amino acids. Germline V gives CDR1 DFQATT, CDR2 SNEGSKA (reference sequence). The CDR3, as DNA: TGCAGTGCTAGAGGAATGCGGGAGTCAGATACGCAGTATTTT. Protein product: CSARGMRESDTQYF.

This clonotype appeared a few times. The chain links TRBV5-1 to TRBJ2-7; no reliable D call. The CDR3 is 15 residues long. CDR1 and CDR2 from the germline V gene are SGHRS and YFSETQ. V dropped 0 bases and J dropped 0 bases, with 10 bases sitting between them. CDR3 in amino acids: CASSLVALSSYEQYF. DNA of the CDR3: TGCGCCAGCAGCTTGGTTGCCCTGAGCTCCTACGAGCAGTACTTC.

This clonotype was seen only a few times. The rearrangement uses TRBV20-1 and TRBJ2-5; 9 nucleotides agree with TRBD1. CDR1 is DFQATT and CDR2 is SNEGSKA in the germline V gene (reference sequence). This CDR3 has 12 residues. With 6 bases clipped from V and 5 bases from J, the junction kept 4 bases outside the gene matches. CDR3 bases: TGCAGTGCCCCCGGACAGGGGGAGACCCAGTACTTC. It encodes CSAPGQGETQYF.

In this sample, this clonotype turned up many times. The chain has TRBV12-3 or TRBV12-4 and TRBJ1-3, with a possible D match to TRBD1 (5 bases). Trimming removed 2 bases at V and 6 bases at J, with 11 bases between. The CDR3 totals 14 residues. The CDR3 sequence: CASSLRQGANTIYF. For the CDR3, the DNA is TGTGCCAGCAGTTTACGGCAGGGAGCAAACACCATATATTTT.

This clonotype turned up a few times. The chain employs TRBV3-1 and TRBJ2-7; D gene ambiguous. Germline CDR1 LGHDT, CDR2 YNNKEL (reference sequence). This CDR3 spans 14 amino acids. Trimming stripped 5 bases from V and 0 bases from J, with 11 bases between. The CDR3 DNA follows: TGTGCCAGCAGCGTCCTAGAGCCCTCCTACGAGCAGTACTTC. It translates to CASSVLEPSYEQYF.

The chain employs TRBV6-1 and TRBJ2-1, with 7 bases matching TRBD1. With 6 bases clipped from V and 7 bases from J, the junction kept 12 bases outside the gene matches. This CDR3 comprises 15 residues. Germline V CDR1 and CDR2: MNHNS, SASEGT. The chain's CDR3 is CASRPNEQGWNEQFF. The CDR3 nucleotides are TGTGCCAGCAGACCCAACGAACAGGGGTGGAATGAGCAGTTCTTC.

The chain couples TRBV11-2 to TRBJ2-1; TRBD1 matches at 10 bases. The trim removed 4 bases at V and 8 bases at J, leaving 8 bases unmatched. This CDR3 has 15 residues. CDR1 and CDR2 from the germline V gene are SGHAT and FQNNGV. The CDR3 protein is CASSSGTGDFDEQFF. DNA of the CDR3: TGTGCCAGCAGCTCAGGGACAGGGGATTTCGATGAGCAGTTCTTC. Combining the CDR3 with reference TRBV11-2 and TRBJ2-1 gives the whole variable domain EAGVAQSPRYKIIEKRQSVAFWCNPISGHATLYWYQQILGQGPKLLIQFQNNGVVDDSQLPKDRFSAERLKGVDSTLKIQPAKLEDSAVYLCASSSGTGDFDEQFFGPGTRLTVL.

This clonotype has a handful of counts. The chain joins TRBV3-1 to TRBJ1-5; D gene unclear. The CDR3 length is 14 residues. Germline V lookup: CDR1 LGHDT, CDR2 YNNKEL (reference sequence). Trimming pared 2 bases from V and 3 bases from J, leaving 8 bases between. The CDR3, as DNA: TGTGCCAGCAGCCAATCGGGGAACAATCAGCCCCAGCATTTT. It specifies CASSQSGNNQPQHF.

The chain has TRBV7-3 and TRBJ2-7; TRBD1 might be the D (5 bases). V lost 1 base and J lost 10, with 14 bases in between. The germline V gene has CDR1 SGHTA and CDR2 FQGTGA. The CDR3 extends over 13 amino acids. The CDR3 DNA follows: TGTGCCAGCAGCTTAAAGGCAGGGTTGGAACAGTACTTC. Amino acids: CASSLKAGLEQYF.

CDR3 in amino acids: CASSGQLQETQYF. The CDR3 DNA reads as TGCGCCAGTTCGGGACAGCTACAAGAGACCCAGTACTTC. V usage is TRBV10-1 and J usage is TRBJ2-5; 7 bases match TRBD1. The V and J ends lost 9 bases and 2 bases, in that order; junction bases with no gene match: 6. The CDR3 runs 13 residues. Germline CDR1 is WNHNN and CDR2 is SYGVQD (reference sequence).

There are a few counts of this clonotype. V and J are TRBV10-3 and TRBJ1-6, with 10 bases matching TRBD1. The CDR3 length is 16 residues. V lost 4 bases, J lost 7 bases, and 7 bases stayed unmatched. Germline CDR1 and CDR2: ENHRY and SYGVKD. The CDR3 region has the DNA TGTGCCATCAGTGCGGGACAGGGGATGGGGAATTCACCCCTCCACTTT. It encodes CAISAGQGMGNSPLHF.

V gene TRBV5-4 combines with J gene TRBJ2-2, with D maybe TRBD1 (5 bases). Germline values: CDR1 SGHNT, CDR2 YYREEE (reference sequence). CDR3 length: 15 residues. Trimming cost V 4 bases and J 1 base, with 11 bases left between them. The CDR3 region has the DNA TGTGCCAGCAGCCCTTATGGACAGAACACCGGGGAGCTGTTTTTT. Its protein product is CASSPYGQNTGELFF. The full variable domain, with the rest looked up from reference TRBV5-4 and TRBJ2-2, is ETGVTQSPTHLIKTRGQQVTLRCSSQSGHNTVSWYQQALGQGPQFIFQYYREEENGRGNFPPRFSGLQFPNYSSELNVNALELDDSALYLCASSPYGQNTGELFFGEGSRLTVL.